The 29 T cell receptor beta chains below were found in one sample sequenced in a study of breast tumors, draining lymph nodes, adjacent tissues. Breast cancer patients provided tissue from their axillary draining lymph nodes. MiXCR, run by TCRdb on the multiplex PCR reads, gives a single entry per CDR3 protein. The data show 290,000 or so distinct CDR3 sequences, 30% to 35% seen once. The sample consisted of axillary lymph node tissue. The receptors were sampled from a female donor with breast cancer. Some clones in this sample may be carry-over from other donors' samples.

This clonotype was seen more than once but under ten times. The chain employs TRBV11-2 and TRBJ2-1; 11 bases match TRBD2. The CDR3 covers 17 residues. V gave up 2 bases and J gave up 5 bases; unmatched junction bases: 8. Germline values: CDR1 SGHAT, CDR2 FQNNGV. CDR3 residues: CASSLTPQLAGDNEQFF. In nucleotides, the CDR3 is TGTGCCAGCAGCTTAACCCCCCAACTAGCGGGGGACAATGAGCAGTTCTTC.

About this clonotype itself: Since a much larger clone is just one base distant, this may be a read error. The chain combines TRBV5-1 with TRBJ1-2; 12 bases map to TRBD1. V lost 4 bases, J lost 8 bases, and 15 bases stayed unmatched. From germline, CDR1 is SGHRS and CDR2 YFSETQ. There are 17 residues in the CDR3. The CDR3: CASSHPGQGATKGGYTF. CDR3 in DNA: TGCGCCAGCAGCCATCCGGGACAGGGGGCCACTAAGGGGGGCTACACCTTC.

This clonotype has just one count. CDR3 region: CASRKNSGANVLTF. DNA for the CDR3: TGTGCCAGCAGGAAAAACTCGGGGGCCAACGTCCTGACTTTC. The chain recombines TRBV7-2 with TRBJ2-6; D not resolved. V lost 6 bases to trimming and J lost 4 bases, with 10 bases between them. This CDR3 comprises 14 residues. Germline values: CDR1 SGHTA, CDR2 FQGNSA.

This clonotype was observed many times. V is TRBV14 and J is TRBJ2-7; D uncertain. V lost 0 bases and J 2 bases, leaving 8 bases between the germline ends. Germline CDR1 is SGHDN and CDR2 is FVKESK. CDR3 size: 14 residues. The chain's CDR3 is CASSQDYATYEQYF. DNA of the CDR3: TGTGCCAGCAGCCAAGATTACGCAACCTACGAGCAGTACTTC.

With respect to this clonotype: At one end the junction does not follow the germline gene, possibly because of a read error. V gene TRBV5-1 combines with J gene TRBJ1-4, with D possibly TRBD1 on 5 matching bases. Per the germline V gene, CDR1 is SGHRS and CDR2 is YFSETQ. The CDR3 contains 15 residues. The CDR3: CASSLEAGLTEKLIF. The CDR3 DNA follows: TGCGCCAGCAGCTTGGAGGCGGGACTTACCGAAAAACTGATTTTT.

The sample holds many counts of this clonotype. The V and J genes are TRBV15 and TRBJ1-3; D call uncertain. The CDR3 is 13 residues long. Germline-derived CDR1 and CDR2 are LNHNV and YYDKDF (reference sequence). Trimming pared 4 bases from V and 5 bases from J, leaving 9 bases between. The CDR3 region is CATSTDPRNTIYF. CDR3 nucleotides: TGTGCCACCAGCACGGATCCCAGAAACACCATATATTTT.

This clonotype was counted ten times or more. The chain combines TRBV11-2 with TRBJ1-2; TRBD1 aligns across 10 bases. J was trimmed by 1 base and V by 5 bases; bases with no gene match: 10. Looked up from germline, CDR1 is SGHAT and CDR2 is FQNNGV. This CDR3 comprises 17 residues. As DNA, the CDR3 is TGTGCCAGCAGCGGTATAGGCCGGGACAGGGGTAACTATGGCTACACCTTC. It encodes CASSGIGRDRGNYGYTF.

This clonotype was seen a few times. The chain recombines TRBV30 with TRBJ2-1; the match to TRBD1 covers 8 bases. Looked up from germline, CDR1 is GTSNPN and CDR2 is SVGIG (reference sequence). The junction had 6 bases not matched to a gene; V was cut back by 0 bases and J by 8 bases. This CDR3 region has 14 residues. The CDR3 DNA is TGTGCCTGGAGTGTTCTCCAGGGGGCATATGAGCAGTTCTTC. Its protein is CAWSVLQGAYEQFF. Supplemented by reference TRBV30 and TRBJ2-1, the full variable domain reads SQTIHQWPATLVQPVGSPLSLECTVEGTSNPNLYWYRQAAGRGLQLLFYSVGIGQISSEVPQNLSASRPQDRQFILSSKKLLLSDSGFYLCAWSVLQGAYEQFFGPGTRLTVL.

This clonotype was observed at least ten times. V and J are TRBV4-3 and TRBJ1-3; the match to TRBD1 covers 7 bases. Germline values: CDR1 LGHNA, CDR2 YSLEER. The junction had 9 bases not matched to a gene; V was cut back by 0 bases and J by 4 bases. The CDR3 extends over 17 amino acids. The CDR3 DNA is TGCGCCAGCAGCCAAGAAGGGGGCCTAGGAGCCGGAAACACCATATATTTT. Its translation is CASSQEGGLGAGNTIYF.

This clonotype occurred a few times. A single base separates this from a much larger clone, so it may be a read error. This rearrangement joins TRBV7-3 to TRBJ2-5, with D maybe TRBD1 (6 bases). Germline CDR1 is SGHTA and CDR2 is FQGTGA. The CDR3 extends over 15 amino acids. CDR3 loop: CASSLGGHNQETQHF. CDR3 bases: TGTGCCAGCAGCTTAGGGGGACATAACCAAGAGACCCAGCACTTC. Looking up the rest from reference TRBV7-3 and TRBJ2-5 gives the full variable domain: GAGVSQTPSNKVTEKGKYVELRCDPISGHTALYWYRQSLGQGPEFLIYFQGTGAADDSGLPNDRFFAVRPEGSVSTLKIQRTERGDSAVYLCASSLGGHNQETQHFGPGTRLLVL.

Many counts were recorded for this clonotype. The chain links TRBV20-1 to TRBJ2-7, with D hard to call. The CDR3 has 11 amino acids. Germline CDR1 is DFQATT and CDR2 is SNEGSKA (reference sequence). Trimming removed 3 bases from V and 6 bases from J, with 9 bases in between. The CDR3: CSASPSGEQYF. CDR3 sequence (DNA): TGCAGTGCTAGTCCTAGTGGCGAGCAGTACTTC.

This clonotype showed up many times. The CDR3 coding sequence is TGTGCCAGCAGCTTAGATCCCAGGAACTATGGCTACACCTTC. Its translation is CASSLDPRNYGYTF. The V and J genes are TRBV11-3 and TRBJ1-2; D call uncertain. The germline CDR1 and CDR2 sequences are SGHNT and YENEEA. The CDR3 runs 14 residues. V lost 0 bases and J 2 bases, leaving 7 bases between the germline ends.

This clonotype came up many times. This chain uses TRBV12-3 or TRBV12-4 with TRBJ1-6; maybe TRBD1 (5 bases). Trimming removed 5 bases from V and 7 bases from J, with 18 bases in between. CDR3 length: 16 residues. CDR3 protein: CASSENGGLINSPLHF. Written as DNA, the CDR3 is TGTGCCAGCAGTGAAAATGGGGGACTGATAAATTCACCCCTCCACTTT.

There are many counts of this clonotype. The V and J genes are TRBV5-8 and TRBJ2-1; perhaps D is TRBD1 or TRBD2 (5 bases each). The CDR3 runs 12 residues. CDR1 and CDR2 (germline): SGHTS, YDEGEE. V was shortened by 0 bases and J by 11 bases, with 9 bases between the two germline ends. This CDR3 reads CASSLVLGQQFF. For the CDR3, the DNA is TGTGCCAGCAGCTTGGTTTTGGGACAGCAGTTCTTC.

For this clonotype: It may be a read error: a sequence one base away is much more abundant. The chain links TRBV7-2 to TRBJ2-3; D may be TRBD2 (6 bases). The CDR3 extends over 14 amino acids. The germline gives CDR1 SGHTA, CDR2 FQGNSA. CDR3 sequence: CACSTGSSTDTQYF. CDR3 in DNA: TGTGCCTGCAGCACCGGGAGTAGCACAGATACGCAGTATTTT.

The chain is built from TRBV30 and TRBJ2-1; 11 bases fit TRBD1. J lost 1 base, V lost 2 bases, and 4 bases had no gene match. The CDR3 runs to 16 residues. Germline values: CDR1 GTSNPN, CDR2 SVGIG (reference sequence). The CDR3 DNA sequence: TGTGCCTGGAGTCCCGGACAGGGGGCTTCCTACAATGAGCAGTTCTTC. Encoded protein: CAWSPGQGASYNEQFF.

This clonotype has just a few counts. The rearrangement joins TRBV6-2 or TRBV6-3 to TRBJ1-5; D may be TRBD1 (6 bases). The CDR3 extends over 14 amino acids. In germline, CDR1 is MNHEY, CDR2 SVGEGT. Trimming took off 6 bases at V and 3 bases at J, with 12 bases between the two ends. DNA for the CDR3: TGTGCCAGCAGCACGGACAGCTTCAATCAGCCCCAGCATTTT. Protein: CASSTDSFNQPQHF.

A remark on this clonotype: This clone may be a read error of a much larger clone one base away. V and J are TRBV6-5 and TRBJ2-1; the match to TRBD1 covers 7 bases. CDR3 length equals 14 residues. Germline V gene data show CDR1 as MNHEY and CDR2 as SVGAGI. As DNA, the CDR3 is TGTGCCACCAGTCACCGACAGGGTTCGGATGAGCAGTTCTTC. This gives the protein CATSHRQGSDEQFF.

The rearrangement uses TRBV4-1 and TRBJ1-5, with TRBD1 as a possible D gene (5 bases). The CDR3 length is 17 residues. Trimming cost V 0 bases and J 8 bases, with 20 bases left between them. The V gene's germline CDR1 is MGHRA and CDR2 YSYEKL. The CDR3 is CASSQDFGTSAAKPQHF. DNA for the CDR3: TGCGCCAGCAGCCAAGATTTTGGGACTAGCGCAGCTAAGCCCCAGCATTTT.

This clonotype came up many times. The rearrangement uses TRBV20-1 and TRBJ1-3, with D perhaps matching TRBD1 (6 bases). The CDR3 runs 14 residues. V lost 3 bases to trimming and J lost 2 bases, with 11 bases between them. Germline lookup yields CDR1 DFQATT and CDR2 SNEGSKA (reference sequence). The CDR3 DNA reads as TGCAGTGCTAGTTCTGGGACAACTGGAAACACCATATATTTT. Protein: CSASSGTTGNTIYF.

Concerning this clonotype: A much larger clone lies one base from this, so it may be a read error. This chain uses TRBV9 with TRBJ1-3; D remains ambiguous. V lost 0 bases and J 0 bases, leaving 10 bases between the germline ends. In germline, CDR1 is SGDLS, CDR2 YYNGEE. The CDR3 loop spans 16 amino acids. In DNA form, the CDR3 reads TGTGCCAGCAGCGTAGGGGAACGGGCCTCTGGAAACACCATATATTTT. It is translated as CASSVGERASGNTIYF.

This clonotype was counted ten times or more. The rearrangement uses TRBV6-4 and TRBJ2-3; TRBD1 is a possible D gene (5 bases). The CDR3 consists of 14 residues. V lost 2 bases to trimming and J lost 4 bases, with 10 bases between them. In germline, CDR1 is MRHNA, CDR2 SNTAGT. CDR3 residues: CASSDRIGADTQYF. The CDR3 coding sequence is TGTGCCAGCAGTGACCGTATAGGGGCAGATACGCAGTATTTT.

This clonotype was detected ten times or more. The CDR3 nucleotides read TGCGCCAGCAGCCCTACCGACAGACCAACTAATGAAAAACTGTTTTTT. Translating gives CASSPTDRPTNEKLFF. This sequence joins TRBV5-1 and TRBJ1-4, with D tentatively TRBD1 (5 bases). The CDR3 is made up of 16 amino acids. V lost 4 bases and J 0 bases, leaving 13 bases between the germline ends. Germline loops: CDR1 SGHRS, CDR2 YFSETQ.

This chain uses TRBV12-3 or TRBV12-4 with TRBJ2-1; 7 nucleotides align to TRBD1. V trimming: 5 bases; J trimming: 3 bases; junction bases outside the gene matches: 13. This CDR3 contains 17 residues. The CDR3 DNA is TGTGCCAGCAGTACACACAGGGGTTACTATGGCTACAATGAGCAGTTCTTC. Translating gives CASSTHRGYYGYNEQFF.

The sample holds many counts of this clonotype. The CDR3 sequence is CASSPRKGSSYNSPLHF. The CDR3 nucleotides are TGTGCCAGCAGTCCCCGGAAGGGGAGCTCCTATAATTCACCCCTCCACTTT. The chain joins TRBV12-3 or TRBV12-4 to TRBJ1-6, with TRBD1 as a possible D gene (5 bases). The length of the CDR3 is 17 residues. The germline V and J ends were trimmed by 5 bases and 0 bases, with 14 bases remaining between them.

This rearrangement joins TRBV4-3 to TRBJ2-3, with 11 bases that match TRBD2. The germline gives CDR1 LGHNA, CDR2 YSLEER. V was pared by 4 bases and J by 6 bases, with 12 bases of the junction left unmatched. The CDR3 is 17 amino acids. This CDR3 reads CASSRRLAGGPTDTQYF. The CDR3 DNA is TGCGCCAGCAGCCGCCGATTAGCGGGAGGGCCTACGGATACGCAGTATTTT.

This clonotype was recorded many times. The chain links TRBV19 to TRBJ2-1; D is possibly TRBD2 (5 bases). The CDR3 is 11 amino acids. Deletions cut 1 base from V and 10 bases from J, with 5 bases between. Looked up from germline, CDR1 is LNHDA and CDR2 is SQIVND (reference sequence). The CDR3 DNA follows: TGTGCCAGTAGTATAGCGGGGGAGCAGTTCTTC. Protein: CASSIAGEQFF. The full variable domain, in which reference TRBV19 and TRBJ2-1 provide the parts outside the CDR3, is DGGITQSPKYLFRKEGQNVTLSCEQNLNHDAMYWYRQDPGQGLRLIYYSQIVNDFQKGDIAEGYSVSREKKESFPLTVTSAQKNPTAFYLCASSIAGEQFFGPGTRLTVL.

This clonotype was seen ten or more times. The rearrangement joins TRBV7-9 to TRBJ2-7; 9 nucleotides line up with TRBD1. The CDR3 spans 15 residues. Per germline, CDR1 SEHNR and CDR2 FQNEAQ (reference sequence). Germline trimming cut 1 base from V and 4 bases from J; bases unmatched to any gene: 5. For the CDR3, the DNA is TGTGCCAGCAGCTTAGGGGACAGGGTCATGTACGAGCAGTACTTC. This gives the protein CASSLGDRVMYEQYF.

This clonotype was found a few times. As DNA, the CDR3 is TGTGCCAGCAGCTTGGCCTCAGCATATGGCTACACCTTC. It specifies CASSLASAYGYTF. The chain recombines TRBV5-8 with TRBJ1-2; no firm D call. The V end was cut by 0 bases, the J end by 5 bases, with 8 bases between. The CDR3 extends over 13 amino acids. CDR1 is SGHTS and CDR2 is YDEGEE in the germline V gene.